This T cell receptor (beta chain) originates from a study of T cells in Graves' hyperthyroidism and ophthalmopathy. This clonotype was counted ten times or more. V lost 3 bases to trimming and J lost 4 bases; unmatched junction nucleotides: 10. This CDR3 region has 16 residues. Researchers amplified the TCR beta CDR3 regions from RNA transcripts. Primed by the HTBI set, a first-round RT-PCR was run on the TCR CDR3. MiXCR, applied by TCRdb to the multiplex PCR reads, yields one record per CDR3 protein. The sample carries almost 350,000 distinct CDR3 sequences, over 15% recorded once. This receptor was identified in a woman aged 40 to 49 with Graves' ophthalmopathy. The gene calls are TRBV12-3 or TRBV12-4 and TRBJ2-5, with 8 bases fitting TRBD2. Sequencing used blood. CDR3 amino acids: CASSLGTSMSGETQYF. In DNA, the CDR3 is TGTGCCAGCAGTTTGGGGACTAGTATGTCGGGAGAGACCCAGTACTTC.